This TCR beta chain appears in the sequencing data of a study of blood T cell repertoires in COVID-19. In the study's own analysis: Amplifying reference gene primers gave estimates of nucleated cell counts. The assay was immunoSEQ multiplex PCR, and TCRdb's table has in-frame clones only and misses some. Clone size and V and J calls were adopted from that table, with D and trimming inferred from the DNA. The table has 190,000 or so clones, around 87% seen once. In germline, CDR1 is SGHDN, CDR2 FVKESK. V dropped 2 bases and J dropped 2 bases, with 13 bases sitting between them. This CDR3 region has 16 residues.

This clonotype was obtained from a woman aged 25 to 39 with active or convalescent COVID-19. V usage is TRBV14 and J usage is TRBJ1-3; D not resolved. The sequenced material came from peripheral blood. In DNA, the CDR3 is TGTGCCAGCAGCCAATTAAGCGGGTCTCCTGGAAACACCATATATTTT. Protein: CASSQLSGSPGNTIYF.